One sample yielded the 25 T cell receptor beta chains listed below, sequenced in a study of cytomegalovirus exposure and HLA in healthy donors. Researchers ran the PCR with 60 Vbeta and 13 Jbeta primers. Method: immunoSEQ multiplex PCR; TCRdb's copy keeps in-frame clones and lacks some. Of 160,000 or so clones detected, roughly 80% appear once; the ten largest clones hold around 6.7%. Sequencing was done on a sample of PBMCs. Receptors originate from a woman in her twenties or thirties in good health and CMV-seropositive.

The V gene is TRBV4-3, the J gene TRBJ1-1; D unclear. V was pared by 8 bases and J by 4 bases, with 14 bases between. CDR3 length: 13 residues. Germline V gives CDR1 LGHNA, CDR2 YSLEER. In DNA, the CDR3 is TGCGCCAGCTCCCGGGGTCGGGGCACTGAAGCTTTCTTT. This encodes CASSRGRGTEAFF.

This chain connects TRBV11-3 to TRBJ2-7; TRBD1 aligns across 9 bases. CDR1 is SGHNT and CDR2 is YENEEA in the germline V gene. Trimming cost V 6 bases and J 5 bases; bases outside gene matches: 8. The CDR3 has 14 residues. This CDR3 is CASSSGTGRNEQYF. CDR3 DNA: TGTGCCAGCAGTTCCGGGACAGGGCGAAACGAGCAGTACTTC.

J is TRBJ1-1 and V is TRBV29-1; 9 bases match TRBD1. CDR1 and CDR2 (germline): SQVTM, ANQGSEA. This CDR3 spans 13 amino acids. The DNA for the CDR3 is TGCAGTGGGGGGCGGGACAGGGCCGCTGAAGCTTTCTTT. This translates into CSGGRDRAAEAFF.

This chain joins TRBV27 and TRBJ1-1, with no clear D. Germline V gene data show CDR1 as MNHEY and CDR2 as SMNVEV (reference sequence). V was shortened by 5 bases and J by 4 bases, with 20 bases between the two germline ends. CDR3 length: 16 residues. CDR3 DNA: TGTGCCAGCAGTCTGTGGGCTCGACCAGCGGGCACTGAAGCTTTCTTT. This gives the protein CASSLWARPAGTEAFF.

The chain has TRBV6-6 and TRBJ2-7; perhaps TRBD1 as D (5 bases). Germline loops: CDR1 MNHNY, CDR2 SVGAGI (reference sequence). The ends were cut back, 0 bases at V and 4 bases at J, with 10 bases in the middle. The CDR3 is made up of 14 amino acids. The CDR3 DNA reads TGTGCCAGCAGTTACTCGAAAGGGGTGTACGAGCAGTACTTC. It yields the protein CASSYSKGVYEQYF.

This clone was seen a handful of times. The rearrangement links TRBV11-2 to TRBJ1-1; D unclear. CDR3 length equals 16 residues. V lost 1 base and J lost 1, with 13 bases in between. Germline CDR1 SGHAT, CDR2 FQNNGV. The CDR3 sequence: CASSLVIMRSNTEAFF. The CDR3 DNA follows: TGTGCCAGCAGCTTAGTTATTATGAGGTCGAACACTGAAGCTTTCTTT.

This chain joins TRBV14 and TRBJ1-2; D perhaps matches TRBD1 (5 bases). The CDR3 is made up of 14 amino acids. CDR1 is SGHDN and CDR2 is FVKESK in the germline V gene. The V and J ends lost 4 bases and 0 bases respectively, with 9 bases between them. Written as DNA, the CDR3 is TGTGCCAGCAGCCCTTTGACAGCTAACTATGGCTACACCTTC. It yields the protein CASSPLTANYGYTF.

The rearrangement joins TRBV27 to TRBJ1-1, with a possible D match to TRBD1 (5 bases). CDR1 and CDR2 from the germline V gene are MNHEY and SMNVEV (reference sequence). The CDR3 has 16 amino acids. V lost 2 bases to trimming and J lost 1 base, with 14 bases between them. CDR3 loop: CASSLRGRDWNTEAFF. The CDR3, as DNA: TGTGCCAGCAGTTTACGGGGTAGGGACTGGAACACTGAAGCTTTCTTT.

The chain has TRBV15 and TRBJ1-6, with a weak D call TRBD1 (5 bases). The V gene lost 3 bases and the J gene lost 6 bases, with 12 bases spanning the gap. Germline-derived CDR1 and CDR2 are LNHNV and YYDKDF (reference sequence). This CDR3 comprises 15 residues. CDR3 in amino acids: CATSRGGRSNSPLHF. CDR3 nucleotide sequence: TGTGCCACCAGCAGGGGGGGACGGTCTAATTCACCCCTCCACTTT.

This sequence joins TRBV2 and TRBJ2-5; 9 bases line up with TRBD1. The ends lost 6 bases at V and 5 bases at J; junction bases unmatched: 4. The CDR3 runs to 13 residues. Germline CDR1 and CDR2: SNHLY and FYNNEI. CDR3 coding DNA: TGTGCCAGCAGGGGACAGGGTACGGAGACCCAGTACTTC. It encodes CASRGQGTETQYF. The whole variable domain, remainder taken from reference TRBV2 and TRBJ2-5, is EPEVTQTPSHQVTQMGQEVILRCVPISNHLYFYWYRQILGQKVEFLVSFYNNEISEKSEIFDDQFSVERPDGSNFTLKIRSTKLEDSAMYFCASRGQGTETQYFGPGTRLLVL.

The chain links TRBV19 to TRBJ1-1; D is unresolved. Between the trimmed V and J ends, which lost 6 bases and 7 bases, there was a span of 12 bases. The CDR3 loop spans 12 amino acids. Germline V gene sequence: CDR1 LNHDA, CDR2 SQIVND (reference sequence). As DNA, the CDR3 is TGTGCCAGTAGCGCTTTTCAGGATGAAGCTTTCTTT. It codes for CASSAFQDEAFF.

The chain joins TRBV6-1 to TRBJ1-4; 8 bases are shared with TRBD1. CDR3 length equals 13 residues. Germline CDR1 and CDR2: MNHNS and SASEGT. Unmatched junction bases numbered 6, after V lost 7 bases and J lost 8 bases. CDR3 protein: CASNWDRREKLFF. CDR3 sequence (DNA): TGTGCCAGCAATTGGGACAGGCGAGAAAAACTGTTTTTT.

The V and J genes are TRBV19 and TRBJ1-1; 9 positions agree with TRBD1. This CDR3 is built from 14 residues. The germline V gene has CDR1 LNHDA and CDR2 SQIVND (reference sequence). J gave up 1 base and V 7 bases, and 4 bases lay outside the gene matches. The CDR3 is CASTTGGGNTEAFF. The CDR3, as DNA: TGTGCCAGTACCACAGGGGGCGGGAACACTGAAGCTTTCTTT.

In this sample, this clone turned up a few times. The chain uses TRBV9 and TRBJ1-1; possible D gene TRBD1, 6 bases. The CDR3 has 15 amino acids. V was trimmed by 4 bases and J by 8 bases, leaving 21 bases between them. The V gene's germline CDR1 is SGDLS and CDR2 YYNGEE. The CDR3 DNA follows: TGTGCCAGCAGCCTCACTGGGACACCAGGGGAGGAAGCTTTCTTT. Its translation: CASSLTGTPGEEAFF.

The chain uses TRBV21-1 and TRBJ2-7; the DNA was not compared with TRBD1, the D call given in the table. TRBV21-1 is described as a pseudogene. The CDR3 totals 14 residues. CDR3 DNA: TGTGCCAGCAGCCCGGACAGGGTCAACTACGAGCAGTACTTC. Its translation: CASSPDRVNYEQYF.

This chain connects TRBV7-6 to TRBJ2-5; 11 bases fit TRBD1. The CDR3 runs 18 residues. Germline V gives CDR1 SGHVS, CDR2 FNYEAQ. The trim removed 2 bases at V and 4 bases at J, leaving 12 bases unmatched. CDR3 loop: CASSLIGGGQGARETQYF. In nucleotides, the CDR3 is TGTGCCAGCAGCTTAATCGGGGGTGGACAGGGGGCAAGAGAGACCCAGTACTTC.

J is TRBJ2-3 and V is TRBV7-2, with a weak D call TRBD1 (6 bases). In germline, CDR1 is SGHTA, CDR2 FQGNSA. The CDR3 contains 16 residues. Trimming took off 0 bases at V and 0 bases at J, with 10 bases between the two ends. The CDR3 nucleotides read TGTGCCAGCAGCTTAGCGGGACACCTTAGCACAGATACGCAGTATTTT. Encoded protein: CASSLAGHLSTDTQYF.

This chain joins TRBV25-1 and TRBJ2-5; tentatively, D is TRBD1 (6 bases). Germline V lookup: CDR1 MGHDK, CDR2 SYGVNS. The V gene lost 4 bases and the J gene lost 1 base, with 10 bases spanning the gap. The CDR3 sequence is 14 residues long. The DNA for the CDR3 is TGTGCCAGCAGTGTTGCAGGGGCCCAAGAGACCCAGTACTTC. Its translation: CASSVAGAQETQYF. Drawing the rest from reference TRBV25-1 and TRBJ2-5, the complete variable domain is EADIYQTPRYLVIGTGKKITLECSQTMGHDKMYWYQQDPGMELHLIHYSYGVNSTEKGDLSSESTVSRIRTEHFPLTLESARPSHTSQYLCASSVAGAQETQYFGPGTRLLVL.

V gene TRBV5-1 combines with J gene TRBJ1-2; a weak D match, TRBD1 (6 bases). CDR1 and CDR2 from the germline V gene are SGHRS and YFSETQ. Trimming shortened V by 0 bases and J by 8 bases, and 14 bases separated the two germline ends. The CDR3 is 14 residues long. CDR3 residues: CASSLGGPKGGYTF. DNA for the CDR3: TGCGCCAGCAGCTTGGGGGGGCCCAAGGGAGGCTACACCTTC.

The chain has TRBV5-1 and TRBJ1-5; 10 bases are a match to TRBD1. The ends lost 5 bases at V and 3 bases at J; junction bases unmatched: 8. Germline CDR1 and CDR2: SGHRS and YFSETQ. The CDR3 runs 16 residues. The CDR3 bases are TGCGCCAGCAGGAAAGCCGGGACAGGGGTCAATCAGCCCCAGCATTTT. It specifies CASRKAGTGVNQPQHF.

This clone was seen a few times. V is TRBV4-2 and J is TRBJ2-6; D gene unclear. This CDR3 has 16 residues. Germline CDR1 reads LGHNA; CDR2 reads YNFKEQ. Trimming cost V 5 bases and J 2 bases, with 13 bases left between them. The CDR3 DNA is TGTGCCAGCAGCACTCAAGGAGATGCTGGGGCCAACGTCCTGACTTTC. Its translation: CASSTQGDAGANVLTF.

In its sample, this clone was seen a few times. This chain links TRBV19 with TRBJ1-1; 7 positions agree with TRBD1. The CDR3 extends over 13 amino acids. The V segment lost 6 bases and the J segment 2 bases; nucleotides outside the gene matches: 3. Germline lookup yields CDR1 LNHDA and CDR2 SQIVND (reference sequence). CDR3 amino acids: CASSDRANTEAFF. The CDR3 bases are TGTGCCAGTAGCGACAGGGCCAACACTGAAGCTTTCTTT.

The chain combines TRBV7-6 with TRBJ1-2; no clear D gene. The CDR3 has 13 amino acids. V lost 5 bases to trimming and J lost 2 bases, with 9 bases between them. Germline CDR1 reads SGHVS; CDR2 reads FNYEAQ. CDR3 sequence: CASSLSLNYGYTF. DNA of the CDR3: TGTGCCAGCAGCCTTAGTTTAAACTATGGCTACACCTTC.

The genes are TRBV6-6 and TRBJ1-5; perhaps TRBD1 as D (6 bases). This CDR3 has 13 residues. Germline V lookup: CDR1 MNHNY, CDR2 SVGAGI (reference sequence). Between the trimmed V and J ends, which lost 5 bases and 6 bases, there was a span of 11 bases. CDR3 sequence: CASSLQGTQPQHF. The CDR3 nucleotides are TGTGCCAGCAGTCTGCAGGGGACTCAGCCCCAGCATTTT.

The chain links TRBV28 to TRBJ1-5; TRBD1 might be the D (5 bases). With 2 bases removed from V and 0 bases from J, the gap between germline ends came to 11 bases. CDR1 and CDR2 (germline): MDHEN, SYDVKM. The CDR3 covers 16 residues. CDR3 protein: CASSLQGSYSNQPQHF. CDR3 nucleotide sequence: TGTGCCAGCAGTTTACAGGGCAGTTATAGCAATCAGCCCCAGCATTTT.